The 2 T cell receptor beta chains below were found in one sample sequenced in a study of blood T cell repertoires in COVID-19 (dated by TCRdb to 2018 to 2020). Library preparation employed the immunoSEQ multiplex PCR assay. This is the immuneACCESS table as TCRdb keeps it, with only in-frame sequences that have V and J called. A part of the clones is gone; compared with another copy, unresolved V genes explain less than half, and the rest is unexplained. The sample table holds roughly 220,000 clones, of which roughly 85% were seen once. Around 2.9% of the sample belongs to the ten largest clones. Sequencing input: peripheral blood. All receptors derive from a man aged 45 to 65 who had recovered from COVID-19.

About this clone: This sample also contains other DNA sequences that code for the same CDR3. The CDR3 DNA sequence: TGTGCCAGCTCACCGTCTAGCGGGAGGTACGAGCAGTACTTC. The encoded protein is CASSPSSGRYEQYF. This sequence joins TRBV18 and TRBJ2-7; 11 nucleotides match TRBD2. The CDR3 runs 14 residues. The trim removed 3 bases at V and 4 bases at J, leaving 2 bases unmatched. Germline CDR1 KGHSH, CDR2 LQKENI.

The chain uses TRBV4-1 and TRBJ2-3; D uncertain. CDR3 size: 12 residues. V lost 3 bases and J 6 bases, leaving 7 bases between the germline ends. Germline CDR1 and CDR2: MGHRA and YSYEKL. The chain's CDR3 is CASSHIADTQYF. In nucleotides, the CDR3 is TGCGCCAGCAGCCACATCGCGGATACGCAGTATTTT.